These T cell receptor beta chains were read from a single sample in a study of blood T cell repertoires in COVID-19. The assay was immunoSEQ multiplex PCR, and TCRdb's table has in-frame clones only and misses some. The sample lists 200,000 to 250,000 clones, approximately 80% occurring once. What was sequenced was peripheral blood. The receptors here all came from a human donor in a cohort sampled during active COVID-19. CDR3s include the opening cysteine and the closing phenylalanine or tryptophan. D genes are given only for firm matches. Clone size is given for some rows only: seen once, a few or many times, or a class if the clone is expanded.

NA | TRBJ1-5 | TRBV13 | TRBD1 | CASSFDREQPQHF | TGTGCCAGCAGCTTCGACAGGGAACAGCCCCAGCATTTT
NA | TRBJ2-3 | TRBV4-3 | NA | CASSQDRGTYTDTQYF | TGCGCCAGCAGCCAAGATAGGGGGACCTACACAGATACGCAGTATTTT
few | TRBJ1-5 | TRBV19 | NA | CASSIVPDYSNQPQHF | TGTGCCAGTAGTATAGTTCCAGACTATAGCAATCAGCCCCAGCATTTT
NA | TRBJ1-4 | TRBV6-2/TRBV6-3 | NA | CASSYRTKILTTNEKLFF | TGTGCCAGCAGTTACAGGACAAAAATTCTAACAACTAATGAAAAACTGTTTTTT
NA | TRBJ2-6 | TRBV5-1 | NA | CASSLSGLSSGANVLTF | TGCGCCAGCAGCTTGTCAGGACTGAGCTCTGGGGCCAACGTCCTGACTTTC
NA | TRBJ1-1 | TRBV5-1 | NA | CASSTTGSGTEAFF | TGCGCCAGCAGCACAACAGGGAGTGGGACTGAAGCTTTCTTT
NA | TRBJ1-3 | TRBV6-1 | NA | CASSVQTLSSGNTIYF | TGTGCCAGCAGTGTCCAGACACTTAGCTCTGGAAACACCATATATTTT
NA | TRBJ2-5 | TRBV2 | NA | CASTQSGAQETQYF | TGTGCCAGCACCCAATCAGGGGCGCAAGAGACCCAGTACTTC
NA | TRBJ1-5 | TRBV2 | NA | CASSEQGLNQPQHF | TGTGCCAGCAGTGAACAGGGGCTAAATCAGCCCCAGCATTTT
NA | TRBJ1-5 | TRBV2 | TRBD1 | CASRGQVVSNQPQHF | TGTGCCAGCAGGGGACAGGTAGTCAGCAATCAGCCCCAGCATTTT
few | TRBJ2-7 | TRBV28 | TRBD2 | CASHSVGLAEAYEQYF | TGTGCCAGCCACAGCGTGGGACTAGCGGAGGCCTACGAGCAGTACTTC
NA | TRBJ2-6 | TRBV6-5 | NA | CASGASGANVLTF | TGTGCCAGCGGGGCCTCTGGGGCCAACGTCCTGACTTTC
once | TRBJ2-5 | TRBV4-1 | NA | CASSQDPLAETQYF | TGCGCCAGCAGCCAAGATCCCCTCGCGGAGACCCAGTACTTC
NA | TRBJ1-2 | TRBV24-1 | TRBD1 | CATSDRTGRGYTF | TGTGCCACCAGTGATAGGACAGGGAGGGGCTACACCTTC
NA | TRBJ1-1 | TRBV13 | TRBD1 | CASSPDRDTEAFF | TGTGCCAGCAGCCCCGACAGGGACACTGAAGCTTTCTTT
NA | TRBJ1-3 | TRBV9 | TRBD1 | CASSVEEGDSYFPGNTIYF | TGTGCCAGCAGCGTAGAGGAGGGGGACAGCTACTTTCCTGGAAACACCATATATTTT
few | TRBJ1-5 | TRBV2 | NA | CASNGRTYQPQHF | TGTGCCAGCAATGGGAGGACCTATCAGCCCCAGCATTTT
once | TRBJ2-5 | TRBV3-1/TRBV3-2 | NA | CASSPDFYNQETQYF | TGTGCCAGCAGCCCTGACTTCTACAATCAAGAGACCCAGTACTTC
NA | TRBJ1-4 | TRBV28 | TRBD1 | CASSRQGYEKLFF | TGTGCCAGCAGCAGACAGGGGTATGAAAAACTGTTTTTT
NA | TRBJ2-3 | TRBV28 | TRBD2 | CASSTSGRATDTQYF | TGTGCCAGCAGTACCAGCGGGAGGGCCACAGATACGCAGTATTTT
NA | TRBJ1-5 | TRBV5-5 | NA | CASSLGAGGNQPQHF | TGTGCCAGCAGCTTGGGGGCCGGTGGCAATCAGCCCCAGCATTTT
NA | TRBJ2-5 | TRBV25-1 | NA | CASRPMTGVQETQYF | TGTGCCAGCAGGCCAATGACAGGCGTCCAAGAGACCCAGTACTTC
NA | TRBJ1-1 | TRBV6-5 | TRBD1 | CASSYGTGNTEAFF | TGTGCCAGCTCCTACGGGACAGGTAACACTGAAGCTTTCTTT
NA | TRBJ1-4 | TRBV7-2 | TRBD1 | CASSLSRQGADEKLFF | TGTGCCAGCAGCTTATCCCGACAGGGGGCGGATGAAAAACTGTTTTTT
NA | TRBJ1-3 | TRBV10-3 | NA | CAIRAGTGGNTIYF | TGTGCCATCAGGGCGGGGACGGGTGGAAACACCATATATTTT
NA | TRBJ2-7 | TRBV7-9 | NA | CASSFLTSREQYF | TGTGCCAGCAGCTTCTTGACTAGTCGCGAGCAGTACTTC
once | TRBJ2-1 | TRBV11-1 | TRBD2 | CASSLAAGGWEQFF | TGTGCCAGCAGCTTAGCGGCGGGGGGCTGGGAGCAGTTCTTC
few | TRBJ1-2 | TRBV25-1 | TRBD1 | CASSRTGNYGYTF | TGTGCCAGCAGTAGGACAGGGAACTATGGCTACACCTTC
NA | TRBJ2-7 | TRBV5-1 | TRBD2 | CASSLSASGYEQYF | TGCGCCAGCAGCTTGAGTGCTAGCGGGTACGAGCAGTACTTC
NA | TRBJ2-6 | TRBV18 | TRBD1 | CASRDRRYSGANVLTF | TGTGCCAGCCGGGACAGGCGGTACTCTGGGGCCAACGTCCTGACTTTC
NA | TRBJ1-2 | TRBV20-1 | NA | CSASYLVGYGYTF | TGCAGTGCTAGTTACCTCGTCGGCTATGGCTACACCTTC
few | TRBJ2-2 | TRBV28 | NA | CASSRRQAGELFF | TGTGCCAGCAGTAGGAGACAGGCCGGGGAGCTGTTTTTT
NA | TRBJ2-1 | TRBV4-1 | NA | CASSLEGGAEQFF | TGCGCCAGCAGCCTCGAAGGGGGGGCCGAGCAGTTCTTC